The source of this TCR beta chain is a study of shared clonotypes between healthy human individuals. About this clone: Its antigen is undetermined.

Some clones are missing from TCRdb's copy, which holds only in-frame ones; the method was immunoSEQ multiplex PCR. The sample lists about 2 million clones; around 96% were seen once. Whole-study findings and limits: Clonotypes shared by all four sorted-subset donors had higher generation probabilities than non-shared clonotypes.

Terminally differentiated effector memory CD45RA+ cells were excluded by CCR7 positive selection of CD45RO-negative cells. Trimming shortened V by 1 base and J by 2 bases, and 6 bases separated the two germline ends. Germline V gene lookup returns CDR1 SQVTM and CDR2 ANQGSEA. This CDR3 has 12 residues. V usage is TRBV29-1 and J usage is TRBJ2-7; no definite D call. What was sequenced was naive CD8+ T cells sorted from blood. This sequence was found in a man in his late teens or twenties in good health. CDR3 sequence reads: CSVEVRPYEQYF. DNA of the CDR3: TGCAGCGTTGAAGTCAGGCCCTACGAGCAGTACTTC.